This record covers a single TCR beta chain. This clonotype has at least ten counts. Which antigen it targets is not known. No much larger clone exists at a distance of one base, and base qualities are not known. The sample comes from a study of T-cell reconstitution after alpha-beta-depleted transplantation in children (dated by TCRdb to about 2016). Regarding the complete study: T-cell immune reconstitution after TCRalphabeta/CD19-depleted allogeneic hematopoietic cell transplantation in children was quantitatively tracked in the study by means of TCR repertoire profiling.

General conclusions and limits of the study: Hyperexpanded clone frequencies declined over subsequent months; after one year, T-cell counts and TCRbeta diversity were mostly attributed to newly produced T cells. The apparently early alphabetaT-cell count recovery about two months after transplant was reportedly dependent on only several hundred rapidly expanded clones derived from non-depleted graft cells. In some patients, the high TCRbeta diversity seen at day 60 was put down to recipient T cells and intrathymic progenitors that had survived conditioning.

The protocol used for the library was PCR. TCRdb shows the sequencer as Illumina HiSeq 2500. TCR libraries were prepared with molecular barcoding, using unique molecular identifiers to normalize TCRbeta repertoire quantification. The raw public reads went through TCRdb reprocessing: fastp at Q25, MiXCR clone calling, in-frame beta chains kept. Each entry merges the rows of one CDR3 protein and shows their most common DNA and genes. The sample table shows about 27,000 distinct CDR3 sequences, and about 5.8% are seen once. Together, the top ten hold about 7.3% of the sample. Sample treatment or condition, as interpreted from the label and publication: allogeneic hematopoietic cell transplantation with graft depleted of TCRalphabeta T cells and CD19 B cells. TCRalphabeta/CD19-depleted allogeneic hematopoietic cell grafts were given to the transplant recipients, all of whom were children. The clonotype originates from a male patient aged 10 to 17 who had a stem cell transplant for acute myeloid leukemia, so the T cells may come from the graft donor. The source material was PBMCs, mostly from graft donor cells, sampled 180 days after TCRalphabeta/CD19-depleted stem cell transplant.

This receptor carries the CDR3 CASSLKGREQFF. The DNA sequence is TGTGCCAGCAGCTTAAAGGGCAGGGAGCAGTTCTTC. The chain links TRBV7-6 with TRBJ2-1; no D gene call is confident. The CDR3, from cysteine to phenylalanine, totals 12 residues. The DNA shown is the 36-base CDR3, in frame from base 1. CDR1 SGHVS and CDR2 FNYEAQ were looked up in the germline V gene. V drops 2 bases and J drops 10 bases, leaving 9 bases in between.